This TCR beta chain was sequenced in a study of tumor-infiltrating lymphocytes in localized non-small cell lung cancer. Study-wide results and caveats: Technical variation could not be separated from intratumor heterogeneity here. Tumor T-cell fraction from TCR sequencing was not associated with recurrence-free survival (p = 0.61).

Comments on this clone: Its antigen is not known.

Libraries were prepared by immunoSEQ multiplex PCR; TCRdb keeps only in-frame clonotypes and omits some of them. The table includes 11,000 to 15,000 clones, approximately 80% detected once. The ends lost 7 bases at V and 6 bases at J; junction bases unmatched: 9. Germline V gene lookup returns CDR1 SEHNR and CDR2 FQNEAQ (reference sequence). The length of the CDR3 is 14 residues. The chain employs TRBV7-9 and TRBJ2-7; 10 nucleotides align to TRBD2. This sequence originates from a human donor with non-small cell lung cancer. Material for sequencing was lung tumor tissue. The CDR3 nucleotides read TGTGCCAGCAACCCTAGCGGGAGAGTAGGCGAGCAGTACTTC. Its protein is CASNPSGRVGEQYF.